Below are 17 T cell receptor beta chains sequenced from a single sample in a study of blood T cell repertoires in COVID-19. Generated by immunoSEQ multiplex PCR, the TCRdb table keeps only in-frame clones and is missing some. The sample lists about 250,000 clones, around 88% occurring once. Material: peripheral blood. These receptor sequences come from a woman in her twenties or thirties with COVID-19, enrolled during active disease.

The chain has TRBV10-3 and TRBJ1-2; weak D call: TRBD1 (6 bases). V was cut by 2 bases and J by 4 bases, with 8 bases left in between. The CDR3 contains 13 residues. Per germline, CDR1 ENHRY and CDR2 SYGVKD. Written as DNA, the CDR3 is TGTGCCATCAGTGAGGACAGGATCTATGGCTACACCTTC. This translates into CAISEDRIYGYTF.

The chain couples TRBV4-3 to TRBJ1-4, with a tentative D call TRBD1 (5 bases). CDR3 length: 16 residues. V was pared by 1 base and J by 0 bases, with 9 bases between. Looked up from germline, CDR1 is LGHNA and CDR2 is YSLEER. CDR3 in DNA: TGCGCCAGCAGCCAAGGGACACTTGCAACTAATGAAAAACTGTTTTTT. Translating it yields CASSQGTLATNEKLFF.

J is TRBJ1-4 and V is TRBV6-5; D is unclear. The CDR3 is 14 amino acids. The V end lost 6 bases, the J end lost 0 bases, and 8 bases lay between the germline ends. Looked up from germline, CDR1 is MNHEY and CDR2 is SVGAGI. CDR3 sequence reads: CASRPTATNEKLFF. The CDR3 bases are TGTGCCAGCAGACCTACAGCAACTAATGAAAAACTGTTTTTT.

The chain is built from TRBV5-1 and TRBJ2-2; no clear D gene. V lost 0 bases to trimming and J lost 4 bases, with 10 bases between them. CDR1 and CDR2 (germline): SGHRS, YFSETQ. The CDR3 is made up of 15 amino acids. The CDR3 here is CASSLDSRPTGELFF. The DNA for the CDR3 is TGCGCCAGCAGCTTGGATTCTAGGCCCACCGGGGAGCTGTTTTTT.

Here the CDR3 reads CASSRTAYFYGYTF. In nucleotides, the CDR3 is TGTGCCAGCAGTCGGACAGCTTACTTCTATGGCTACACCTTC. This chain links TRBV5-6 with TRBJ1-2, with D maybe TRBD1 (6 bases). V dropped 5 bases and J dropped 4 bases, with 15 bases sitting between them. CDR3 length: 14 residues. CDR1 and CDR2 from the germline V gene are SGHDT and YYEEEE.

For this clone: Germline is not matched at one junction end, which may reflect a read error. The identical CDR3 is also encoded by other nucleotide sequences in the sample. The chain employs TRBV5-1 and TRBJ2-2; maybe TRBD2 (5 bases). CDR3 length: 15 residues. CDR1 and CDR2 (germline): SGHRS, YFSETQ. The CDR3: CASSLELTNTGELFF. The CDR3 region has the DNA TGCGCCAGCAGCTTGGAGCTTACGAACACCGGGGAGTTGTTTTTT.

This chain connects TRBV4-1 to TRBJ2-5; 9 positions match TRBD2. The CDR3 contains 15 residues. Trimming at V came to 1 base and at J to 3 bases, leaving 3 bases not matched to a gene. Germline CDR1 and CDR2: MGHRA and YSYEKL. The CDR3 sequence is CASSQALAGKETQYF. The CDR3, as DNA: TGCGCCAGCAGCCAAGCCCTAGCGGGGAAAGAGACCCAGTACTTC.

V and J are TRBV12-5 and TRBJ1-4; the match to TRBD1 covers 7 bases. The V gene end was trimmed by 4 bases and the J gene end by 5 bases; junction bases not matched to a gene: 7. Germline V CDR1 and CDR2: LGHNT, FRNRAP. This CDR3 spans 15 amino acids. CDR3 in DNA: TGTGCTAGTGGTTCATCAGGGGGGAGAAATGAAAAACTGTTTTTT. This translates into CASGSSGGRNEKLFF.

This clone was detected once. The chain combines TRBV7-9 with TRBJ1-1; D is possibly TRBD1 (6 bases). The CDR3 totals 15 residues. Germline assignment: CDR1 SEHNR and CDR2 FQNEAQ (reference sequence). V lost 5 bases to trimming and J lost 7 bases, with 20 bases between them. The CDR3 bases are TGTGCCAGCAGCCCGAATCCTCACAGGGAAGGTGAAGCTTTCTTT. This encodes CASSPNPHREGEAFF.

As DNA, the CDR3 is TGTGCCAGCAGTTACTCCGGACTAGCGGGGGGAGGGACCCAGTACTTC. Residues: CASSYSGLAGGGTQYF. This chain links TRBV6-2 or TRBV6-3 with TRBJ2-5; 14 bases line up with TRBD2. In germline, CDR1 is MNHEY, CDR2 SVGEGT. Unmatched junction bases numbered 4, after V lost 0 bases and J lost 7 bases. This CDR3 spans 16 amino acids.

This chain links TRBV2 with TRBJ1-3, with D possibly being TRBD1 (5 bases). Trimming left V 6 bases short and J 0 bases short, with 9 bases between. Germline assignment: CDR1 SNHLY and CDR2 FYNNEI. This CDR3 region has 14 residues. CDR3 sequence (DNA): TGTGCCAGCAGGGGGCTGAGCTCTGGAAACACCATATATTTT. This encodes CASRGLSSGNTIYF.

This chain joins TRBV28 and TRBJ2-7, with TRBD1 matching over 9 bases. The germline V gene has CDR1 MDHEN and CDR2 SYDVKM. This CDR3 region has 16 residues. V lost 1 base and J lost 6; bases outside the gene matches: 10. Here the CDR3 DNA reads TGTGCCAGCAGTTTATCTACTGGCTGGGACAGGGTCGAGCAGTACTTC. Its protein product is CASSLSTGWDRVEQYF.

The chain is built from TRBV24-1 and TRBJ2-2, with TRBD2 matching over 13 bases. Trimming at V came to 2 bases and at J to 4 bases, leaving 3 bases not matched to a gene. Germline V gene sequence: CDR1 KGHDR, CDR2 SFDVKD. The CDR3 runs to 17 residues. CDR3 DNA: TGTGCCACCAGTGATTCCAGACTAGCGGGAGGCACCGGGGAGCTGTTTTTT. The encoded protein is CATSDSRLAGGTGELFF.

This clone was seen a handful of times. This sequence joins TRBV5-1 and TRBJ2-3; D is undetermined. The V end lost 0 bases, the J end lost 4 bases, and 12 bases lay between the germline ends. The length of the CDR3 is 15 residues. Germline V gives CDR1 SGHRS, CDR2 YFSETQ. CDR3 region: CASSLASRSSDTQYF. The DNA of the CDR3 is TGCGCCAGCAGCTTGGCCTCCAGGTCTTCAGATACGCAGTATTTT. Together with reference TRBV5-1 and TRBJ2-3, the CDR3 gives the full variable domain: KAGVTQTPRYLIKTRGQQVTLSCSPISGHRSVSWYQQTPGQGLQFLFEYFSETQRNKGNFPGRFSGRQFSNSRSEMNVSTLELGDSALYLCASSLASRSSDTQYFGPGTRLTVL.

This clone turned up a few times. V usage is TRBV19 and J usage is TRBJ1-2, with D possibly TRBD1 on 5 matching bases. Trimming cost V 7 bases and J 0 bases, with 21 bases left between them. Germline lookup yields CDR1 LNHDA and CDR2 SQIVND (reference sequence). CDR3 length: 17 residues. CDR3 sequence (DNA): TGTGCCAGTACCCGGGAAGGGAGGGGCCCAACTAACTATGGCTACACCTTC. It is translated as CASTREGRGPTNYGYTF.

The gene calls are TRBV28 and TRBJ1-1; D gene uncertain. Trimming took 3 bases from V and 0 from J, leaving 11 bases between them. This CDR3 spans 15 amino acids. Germline CDR1 and CDR2: MDHEN and SYDVKM. This chain's CDR3 is CASSFPSGLNTEAFF. The CDR3, as DNA: TGTGCCAGCAGTTTTCCAAGCGGTCTGAACACTGAAGCTTTCTTT.

This chain links TRBV6-2 or TRBV6-3 with TRBJ2-2, with 7 bases that match TRBD2. This CDR3 is 18 amino acids long. CDR1 is MNHEY, CDR2 SVGEGT, per germline. Trimming cost V 0 bases and J 0 bases; bases outside gene matches: 7. The CDR3 DNA reads as TGTGCCAGCAGTTACTCTTCTAGCGGAGTCGCGAACACCGGGGAGCTGTTTTTT. Translated, it gives CASSYSSSGVANTGELFF.